This entry concerns a single T cell receptor (beta chain). It lacks a known antigen. The record has no base qualities; no much larger clone is one base away. Using the deep immunoSEQ assay, multiplex PCR amplified TCR CDR3 regions from genomic DNA. For each cell subset, the extracted genomic DNA was distributed evenly across all wells of several immunoSEQ 96-well plates, and each plate served as one replicate. For sorted subsets, each replicate PCR was loaded with 150 to 250 ng genomic DNA, equivalent to about 33,000 T cell genomes. The purified libraries were quantified using a Qubit 3.0 fluorometer, sized with a Bioanalyzer 2100, and then quantified again using the KAPA Library Quantification kit. Every immunoSEQ 96-well plate was sequenced on a dedicated single-read 150-cycle Illumina NextSeq 550 flow cell. The original pipeline was this. The immunoSEQ output contained only junctional sequences without quality scores, so filtering could not match that applied to full-length reads. Sequences were annotated with PyIR, a Python wrapper for IgBLAST v1.9, and V/J genes and CDR3 were assigned using IMGT germline references. Any read was removed if the V/J assignment was weak (E-value above 1e-6), the CDR3 was missing, or the read contained stop codons, out-of-frame junctions, or ambiguous translated residues. V3J clonotypes were defined by identical inferred V gene, J gene, and CDR3 amino acid sequence. Percentage overlap between repertoires was computed as shared unique clonotypes divided by the size of the smaller repertoire. Repertoire richness was assessed with RTK rarefaction, the Chao1 estimator, and Recon v2.1 estimates of unobserved clonotypes. Generation probabilities for all TCRbeta clonotypes obtained by the gDNA method from several donors were computed using OLGA. TCRdb took over this immuneACCESS table, retaining in-frame rearrangements with V and J assigned. Such tables are incomplete; in checked studies, under half of the missing clones stem from an unresolved V gene, and the remainder is unexplained. V, J and clone size reflect that table, while D and trimming were determined from the DNA. This sample is represented by approximately 590,000 clones; about 95% of them were singletons. The ten biggest clones cover around 0.097% of the sample.

The sample originates from a study of shared clonotypes between healthy human individuals (TCRdb year 2020). With respect to the entire study: A couple of women and a few men aged 18 to 49 years were included in the cohort. For each donor, three plates each were used for CD4 naive and CD4 memory, two plates were used for CD8 naive, and one plate was used for CD8 memory. To estimate repertoire size and how much clonotypes are shared between individuals, the study performed deep sequencing of blood TCR repertoires from 4 to 6 healthy adults. Different laboratories and diverse techniques were used to prepare libraries and sequence TCR repertoires, to increase sequencing depth and limit assay-specific biases. Per donor, leukapheresis produced somewhere between about 0.85 and 9.5 billion PBMCs. Study-wide findings and limitations: Because the study included a small number of donors, the genetic and exposure-history diversity represented was limited. Higher generation probabilities were observed for clonotypes shared by all four sorted-subset donors than for non-shared clonotypes. Incomplete sequencing was indicated by rarefaction of sorted-subset datasets, despite the large sequencing depth. Pairwise subsampling indicated that sequencing depth was expected to affect the degree of clonotype sharing among donors. Only blood was sampled, and tissue TCR repertoires likely differ from those in blood. Across four donors, 4.5% to 6.5% of naive CD4, approximately 4% of naive CD8, around 2.5% of memory CD4, and 0.4% of memory CD8 clonotypes were shared. Naive subsets generally had larger estimated clonotype richness than memory subsets.

From the germline V gene, CDR1 is SQVTM and CDR2 is ANQGSEA. The CDR3 measures 11 amino acids from cysteine to phenylalanine. Just CDR3 DNA is preserved here, 33 bases in frame from base 1. CD8 naive samples were CD45RO-negative cells positively selected for CCR7, giving a CD45RA+CCR7+ population that excluded TemRA cells. The donors were healthy, HIV-negative adults who had no recently reported acute infections or vaccinations. Only Caucasian adults living in Nashville, Tennessee, USA were represented among the donors. After blood collection by leukapheresis, PBMCs were isolated using Ficoll-Histopaque density gradient centrifugation and then cryopreserved in the vapor phase of liquid nitrogen. Purity and quantity of every magnetically sorted T cell population were checked by analytical flow cytometry. From each sorted fraction, genomic DNA was isolated and quantified by UV absorbance on a Nanodrop 2000c.

The receptor's source is a woman aged 30 to 39 in good health. The sequencing input was naive CD8+ T cells sorted from blood. What the cell subset or site label conveys for this sample: CD45RA+CCR7+. The chain was built from TRBV29-1 and TRBJ2-5; D gene: possibly TRBD1, on 5 matching bases. This receptor has the CDR3 CSTGFQETQYF. DNA sequence: TGCAGTACAGGTTTCCAAGAGACCCAGTACTTC.